The 28 T cell receptor beta chains given below trace back to one sample, sequenced in a study of T cell responses to AZD1222 COVID-19 vaccine. Sequencing used immunoSEQ multiplex PCR; TCRdb keeps in-frame clones, though not all of them. The table includes around 100,000 clones, 87% detected once. The sample here was peripheral blood, taken on day 0 of AZD1222 vaccination. The receptors derive from an adult in good health.

V is TRBV12-3 or TRBV12-4 and J is TRBJ1-2; D is uncertain. Trimming removed 4 bases at V and 8 bases at J, with 14 bases between. This CDR3 comprises 13 residues. The CDR3 is CASSSGLAGGYTF. CDR3 nucleotides: TGTGCCAGCAGTTCGGGCCTGGCCGGAGGCTACACCTTC.

The chain combines TRBV13 with TRBJ2-5; D uncertain. V lost 1 base and J 3 bases, leaving 6 bases between the germline ends. The CDR3 spans 13 residues. CDR1 and CDR2 from the germline V gene are PRHDT and FYEKMQ (reference sequence). In DNA, the CDR3 is TGTGCCAGCAGCTTAGTAGGGAAAGAGACCCAGTACTTC. It yields the protein CASSLVGKETQYF.

The chain carries TRBV4-3 and TRBJ1-6; D possibly corresponds to TRBD1 (5 bases). Trimming stripped 3 bases from V and 1 base from J, with 16 bases between. Germline lookup yields CDR1 LGHNA and CDR2 YSLEER. CDR3 length: 18 residues. The chain's CDR3 is CASSQDWDGISYNSPLHF. CDR3 in DNA: TGCGCCAGCAGCCAGGACTGGGACGGGATTTCCTATAATTCACCCCTCCACTTT.

The chain has TRBV19 and TRBJ2-2; 7 positions agree with TRBD1. Germline V gene data show CDR1 as LNHDA and CDR2 as SQIVND (reference sequence). J lost 3 bases, V lost 10 bases, and 11 bases had no gene match. The CDR3 totals 15 residues. In DNA, the CDR3 is TGTGCCAACCTGAACCGGGACAGAGACACCGGGGAGCTGTTTTTT. The encoded protein is CANLNRDRDTGELFF. The entire variable domain, with the rest obtained from reference TRBV19 and TRBJ2-2, is as follows: DGGITQSPKYLFRKEGQNVTLSCEQNLNHDAMYWYRQDPGQGLRLIYYSQIVNDFQKGDIAEGYSVSREKKESFPLTVTSAQKNPTAFYLCANLNRDRDTGELFFGEGSRLTVL.

The rearrangement joins TRBV7-8 to TRBJ1-2; the D gene is possibly TRBD1 (6 bases). V was clipped by 5 bases and J by 1 base, with 14 bases between them. The germline CDR1 and CDR2 sequences are SGHVS and FQNEAQ. This CDR3 spans 15 amino acids. CDR3 coding DNA: TGTGCCAGCAGCCCCGTGGGGACACTTAACTATGGCTACACCTTC. Translation gives CASSPVGTLNYGYTF.

This chain joins TRBV19 and TRBJ1-2; 7 nucleotides agree with TRBD1. CDR3 length: 15 amino acids. The V gene's germline CDR1 is LNHDA and CDR2 SQIVND (reference sequence). V was clipped by 5 bases and J by 0 bases; unmatched bases: 6. CDR3 sequence: CASSQRQGANYGYTF. For the CDR3, the DNA is TGTGCCAGTAGTCAAAGGCAGGGGGCTAACTATGGCTACACCTTC.

V and J are TRBV11-2 and TRBJ1-2; TRBD1 is a possible D gene (6 bases). Trimming stripped 5 bases from V and 7 bases from J, with 17 bases between. Germline assignment: CDR1 SGHAT and CDR2 FQNNGV. This CDR3 contains 14 residues. The DNA for the CDR3 is TGTGCCAGCAGCCCAAAATCGACAGGAGTTGGCTACACCTTC. It translates to CASSPKSTGVGYTF.

The J gene is TRBJ2-2, the V gene TRBV5-4; 9 bases map to TRBD2. The CDR3 contains 15 residues. Germline values: CDR1 SGHNT, CDR2 YYREEE (reference sequence). V lost 4 bases and J lost 5; bases outside the gene matches: 6. The CDR3 loop is CASSEAGGHTGELFF. CDR3 sequence (DNA): TGTGCCAGCAGCGAGGCGGGGGGGCATACCGGGGAGCTGTTTTTT.

The CDR3 spells CASSAGQGHGYTF. CDR3 sequence (DNA): TGTGCCAGCAGTGCTGGACAGGGGCATGGCTACACCTTC. The chain couples TRBV6-4 to TRBJ1-2; 9 bases line up with TRBD1. The junction had 3 bases not matched to a gene; V was cut back by 4 bases and J by 6 bases. Germline V lookup: CDR1 MRHNA, CDR2 SNTAGT. This CDR3 has 13 amino acids.

This chain uses TRBV5-4 with TRBJ1-2, with a weak D call TRBD1 (5 bases). V lost 1 base and J lost 8, with 12 bases in between. Per germline, CDR1 SGHNT and CDR2 YYREEE (reference sequence). The CDR3 has 13 amino acids. The CDR3 DNA reads TGTGCCAGCAGCTTGCGGGGGTCTCCCGGCTACACCTTC. This gives the protein CASSLRGSPGYTF.

This clone was counted a single time. The chain links TRBV3-1 (or the pseudogene TRBV3-2) to TRBJ1-6; TRBD1 matches 10 bases. The germline gives CDR1 LGHDT, CDR2 YNNKEL (reference sequence). The junction had 0 bases not matched to a gene; V was cut back by 4 bases and J by 6 bases. There are 14 residues in the CDR3. The CDR3 coding sequence is TGTGCCAGCAGCCGGGACAGGGGTAATTCACCCCTCCACTTT. Its translation: CASSRDRGNSPLHF.

V and J are TRBV12-3 or TRBV12-4 and TRBJ1-1; D gene ambiguous. V was trimmed by 6 bases and J by 4 bases, leaving 9 bases between them. This CDR3 region has 12 residues. The chain's CDR3 is CASSLVRTEAFF. The CDR3 nucleotides are TGTGCCAGCAGCCTCGTACGCACTGAAGCTTTCTTT.

This clone was picked up a small number of times. The chain recombines TRBV7-2 with TRBJ2-7; D remains unclear. Deletions cut 1 base from V and 5 bases from J, with 12 bases between. Germline V gene data show CDR1 as SGHTA and CDR2 as FQGNSA. The CDR3 consists of 14 residues. As DNA, the CDR3 is TGTGCCAGCAGCTTAGGCAAGGGAACCCACGAGCAGTACTTC. This codes for CASSLGKGTHEQYF.

This chain uses TRBV2 with TRBJ1-1; TRBD1 might be the D (5 bases). V lost 9 bases and J 7 bases, leaving 24 bases between the germline ends. Germline CDR1 SNHLY, CDR2 FYNNEI. The CDR3 contains 15 residues. The CDR3 spells CARLSNERGWGEAFF. CDR3 nucleotides: TGTGCCAGACTATCTAACGAGCGGGGCTGGGGTGAAGCTTTCTTT. Filled out from reference TRBV2 and TRBJ1-1, the complete variable domain reads EPEVTQTPSHQVTQMGQEVILRCVPISNHLYFYWYRQILGQKVEFLVSFYNNEISEKSEIFDDQFSVERPDGSNFTLKIRSTKLEDSAMYFCARLSNERGWGEAFFGQGTRLTVV.

V and J are TRBV6-1 and TRBJ1-2; no clear D gene. The V and J ends lost 2 bases and 6 bases respectively, with 16 bases between them. Germline CDR1 is MNHNS and CDR2 is SASEGT. The CDR3 covers 15 residues. CDR3 in amino acids: CASSELTVPLDGYTF. The CDR3 region has the DNA TGTGCCAGCAGTGAACTTACAGTGCCGCTTGATGGCTACACCTTC.

This clone has just a few counts. V usage is TRBV29-1 and J usage is TRBJ2-2; 8 positions match TRBD2. V shed 7 bases and J 4 bases; nucleotides not matched to a gene: 8. This CDR3 is 14 amino acids long. In germline, CDR1 is SQVTM, CDR2 ANQGSEA. CDR3 amino acids: CSATGTSATGELFF. As DNA, the CDR3 is TGCAGCGCGACCGGGACTAGTGCCACCGGGGAGCTGTTTTTT.

This chain links TRBV6-5 with TRBJ2-5; TRBD1 aligns across 9 bases. The V gene's germline CDR1 is MNHEY and CDR2 SVGAGI. V shed 7 bases and J 3 bases; nucleotides not matched to a gene: 9. There are 15 residues in the CDR3. Here the CDR3 reads CASNPRTGAKETQYF. The DNA for the CDR3 is TGTGCCAGCAACCCCCGGACAGGGGCGAAAGAGACCCAGTACTTC.

This clone was detected once. V gene TRBV19 combines with J gene TRBJ1-5; TRBD1 agrees at 10 bases. With V trimmed by 4 bases and J by 5 bases, 8 bases remained unmatched. This CDR3 has 16 residues. The V gene's germline CDR1 is LNHDA and CDR2 SQIVND (reference sequence). For the CDR3, the DNA is TGTGCCAGTAGTAATACCGGGACAGGGGCCCATCAGCCCCAGCATTTT. It specifies CASSNTGTGAHQPQHF.

V and J are TRBV5-1 and TRBJ2-7; a weak D match, TRBD1 (5 bases). V lost 0 bases and J lost 3, with 13 bases in between. The CDR3 sequence is 15 residues long. CDR1 SGHRS and CDR2 YFSETQ come from the germline V gene. The CDR3 sequence: CASSLVGAALYEQYF. The CDR3 nucleotides are TGCGCCAGCAGCTTGGTTGGGGCAGCTCTCTACGAGCAGTACTTC.

The chain joins TRBV10-1 to TRBJ2-7; a possible D gene is TRBD1 (7 bases). The germline V gene has CDR1 WNHNN and CDR2 SYGVQD (reference sequence). V was pared by 0 bases and J by 3 bases, with 15 bases between. The CDR3 length is 16 residues. The CDR3 region is CASSESRRDSCYEQYV. CDR3 DNA: TGCGCCAGCAGTGAGTCCCGGCGGGACAGTTGCTACGAGCAGTACGTC.

This sequence joins TRBV21-1 and TRBJ1-1; the D call in the table, TRBD1, was not verified against the DNA. TRBV21-1 is designated a pseudogene. The CDR3 length is 16 residues. CDR3 region: CASSKSGTGVNTEAFF. CDR3 in DNA: TGTGCCAGCAGCAAGTCGGGAACAGGGGTAAACACTGAAGCTTTCTTT.

The chain has TRBV6-5 and TRBJ2-5, with a tentative D call TRBD1 (6 bases). CDR3 size: 15 residues. Germline V CDR1 and CDR2: MNHEY, SVGAGI. Trimming removed 5 bases from V and 1 base from J, with 14 bases in between. CDR3 protein: CASSRGHASQETQYF. The CDR3 DNA follows: TGTGCCAGCAGTCGGGGACACGCGAGCCAAGAGACCCAGTACTTC.

The V and J genes are TRBV6-2 or TRBV6-3 and TRBJ2-7; tentatively, D is TRBD1 (6 bases). CDR3 length equals 15 residues. Germline CDR1 and CDR2: MNHEY and SVGEGT. V was clipped by 6 bases and J by 5 bases, with 20 bases between them. CDR3 amino acids: CASSPDRIHRDEQYV. CDR3 sequence (DNA): TGTGCCAGCAGCCCCGACAGGATCCATCGGGACGAGCAGTACGTC.

The V call is TRBV7-2, the J call TRBJ2-2, with D possibly matching TRBD2 (6 bases). CDR1 SGHTA and CDR2 FQGNSA come from the germline V gene. The CDR3 spans 15 residues. V was pared by 1 base and J by 2 bases, with 8 bases between. The CDR3 DNA reads as TGTGCCAGCAGCTTAGGGGACTTTAACACCGGGGAGCTGTTTTTT. Translating gives CASSLGDFNTGELFF. Full variable domain (rest looked up from reference TRBV7-2 and TRBJ2-2): GAGVSQSPSNKVTEKGKDVELRCDPISGHTALYWYRQSLGQGLEFLIYFQGNSAPDKSGLPSDRFSAERTGGSVSTLTIQRTQQEDSAVYLCASSLGDFNTGELFFGEGSRLTVL.

The gene calls are TRBV7-8 and TRBJ2-1; D gene uncertain. CDR1 and CDR2 from the germline V gene are SGHVS and FQNEAQ. V was pared by 1 base and J by 4 bases, with 5 bases between. This CDR3 is built from 13 residues. The CDR3 region is CASSLVPYNEQFF. The DNA for the CDR3 is TGTGCCAGCAGCTTAGTCCCTTACAATGAGCAGTTCTTC.

The gene calls are TRBV12-5 and TRBJ1-1; TRBD1 matches at 8 bases. After removal of 5 bases from V and 3 bases from J, the junction contained 14 bases not matched to a gene. The CDR3 consists of 17 residues. Germline lookup yields CDR1 LGHNT and CDR2 FRNRAP. Here the CDR3 reads CASGSGQGLTKDTEAFF. Written as DNA, the CDR3 is TGTGCTAGTGGTAGCGGACAGGGTTTAACAAAAGACACTGAAGCTTTCTTT.

The genes are TRBV9 and TRBJ2-3, with D perhaps assigned TRBD1 or TRBD2 (5 bases each). Trimming removed 4 bases at V and 1 base at J, with 13 bases between. The CDR3 is made up of 15 amino acids. The germline CDR1 and CDR2 sequences are SGDLS and YYNGEE. The CDR3 bases are TGTGCCAGCAGCACCTGGGACGCCGGCACAGATACGCAGTATTTT. Its protein product is CASSTWDAGTDTQYF.

The rearrangement uses TRBV16 and TRBJ1-1; 8 nucleotides line up with TRBD1. The J segment lost 0 bases and the V segment lost 4 bases, leaving 7 bases of the junction unmatched. The CDR3 contains 16 residues. Germline V gene data show CDR1 as KGHSY and CDR2 as FQNENV. CDR3 DNA sequence: TGTGCCAGCAGCCCCGGGACAGGCTTTATGAACACTGAAGCTTTCTTT. Its translation: CASSPGTGFMNTEAFF.